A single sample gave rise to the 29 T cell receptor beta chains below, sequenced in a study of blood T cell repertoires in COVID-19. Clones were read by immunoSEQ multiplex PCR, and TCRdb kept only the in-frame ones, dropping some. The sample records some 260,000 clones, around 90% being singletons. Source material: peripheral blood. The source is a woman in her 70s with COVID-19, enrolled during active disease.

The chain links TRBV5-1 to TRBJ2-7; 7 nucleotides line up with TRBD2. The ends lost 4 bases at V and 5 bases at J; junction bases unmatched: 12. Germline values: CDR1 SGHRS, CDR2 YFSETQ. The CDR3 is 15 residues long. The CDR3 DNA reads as TGCGCCAGCAGCCGATTAGCGGGCGAAGGGGACGAGCAGTACTTC. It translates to CASSRLAGEGDEQYF.

The CDR3 here is CAWSGGRSSYEQYF. For the CDR3, the DNA is TGTGCCTGGAGTGGTGGTAGGAGCTCCTACGAGCAGTACTTC. V is TRBV30 and J is TRBJ2-7; no reliable D call. Looked up from germline, CDR1 is GTSNPN and CDR2 is SVGIG (reference sequence). The CDR3 is 14 amino acids. V was cut by 1 base and J by 0 bases, with 10 bases left in between.

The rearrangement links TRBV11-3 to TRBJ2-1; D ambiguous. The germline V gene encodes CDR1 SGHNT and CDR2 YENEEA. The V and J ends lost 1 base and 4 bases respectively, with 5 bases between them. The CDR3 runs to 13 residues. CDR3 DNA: TGTGCCAGCAGCTTAGTTAGTTACAATGAGCAGTTCTTC. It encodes CASSLVSYNEQFF. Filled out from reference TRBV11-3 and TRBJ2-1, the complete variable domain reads EAGVVQSPRYKIIEKKQPVAFWCNPISGHNTLYWYLQNLGQGPELLIRYENEEAVDDSQLPKDRFSAERLKGVDSTLKIQPAELGDSAVYLCASSLVSYNEQFFGPGTRLTVL.

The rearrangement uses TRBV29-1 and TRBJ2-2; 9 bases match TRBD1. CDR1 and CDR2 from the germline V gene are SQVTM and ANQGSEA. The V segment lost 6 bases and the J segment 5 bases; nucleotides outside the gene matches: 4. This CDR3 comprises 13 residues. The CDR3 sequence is CSVDRGGTGELFF. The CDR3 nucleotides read TGCAGCGTGGACAGGGGCGGGACCGGGGAGCTGTTTTTT.

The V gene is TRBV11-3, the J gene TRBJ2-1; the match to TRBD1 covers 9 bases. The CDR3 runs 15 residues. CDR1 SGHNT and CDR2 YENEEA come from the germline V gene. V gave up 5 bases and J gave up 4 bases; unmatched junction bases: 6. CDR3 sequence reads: CASSTRQGDYNEQFF. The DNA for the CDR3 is TGTGCCAGCAGCACCCGACAGGGGGATTACAATGAGCAGTTCTTC.

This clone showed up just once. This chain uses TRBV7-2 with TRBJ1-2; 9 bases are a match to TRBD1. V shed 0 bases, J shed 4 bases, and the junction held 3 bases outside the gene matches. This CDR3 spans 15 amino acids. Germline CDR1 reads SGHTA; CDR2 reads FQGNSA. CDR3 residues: CASSLATGGVYGYTF. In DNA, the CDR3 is TGTGCCAGCAGCTTAGCTACAGGGGGCGTCTATGGCTACACCTTC.

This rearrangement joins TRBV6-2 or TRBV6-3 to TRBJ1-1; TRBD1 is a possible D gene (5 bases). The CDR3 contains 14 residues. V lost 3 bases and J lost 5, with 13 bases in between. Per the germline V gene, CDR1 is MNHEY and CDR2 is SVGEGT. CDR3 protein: CASSYLGEETEAFF. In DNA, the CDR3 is TGTGCCAGCAGTTATTTGGGGGAGGAGACTGAAGCTTTCTTT.

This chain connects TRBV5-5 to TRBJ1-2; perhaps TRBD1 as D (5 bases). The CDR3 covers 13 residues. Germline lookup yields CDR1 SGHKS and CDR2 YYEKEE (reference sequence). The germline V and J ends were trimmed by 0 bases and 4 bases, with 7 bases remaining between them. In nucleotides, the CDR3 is TGTGCCAGCAGCTTGGCAGACAGCTATGGCTACACCTTC. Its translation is CASSLADSYGYTF.

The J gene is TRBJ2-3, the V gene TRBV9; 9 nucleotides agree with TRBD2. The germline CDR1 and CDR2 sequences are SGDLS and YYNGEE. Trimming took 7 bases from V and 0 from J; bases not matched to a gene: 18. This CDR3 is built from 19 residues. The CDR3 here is CASSRGASGILFSTDTQYF. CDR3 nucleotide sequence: TGTGCCAGCTCCCGGGGAGCTAGCGGGATTCTATTTAGCACAGATACGCAGTATTTT.

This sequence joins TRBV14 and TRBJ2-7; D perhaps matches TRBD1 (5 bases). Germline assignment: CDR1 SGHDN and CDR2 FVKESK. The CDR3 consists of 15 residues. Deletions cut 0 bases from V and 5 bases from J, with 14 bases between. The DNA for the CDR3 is TGTGCCAGCAGCCAAGAAACAGGTTACCCCAACGAGCAGTACTTC. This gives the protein CASSQETGYPNEQYF.

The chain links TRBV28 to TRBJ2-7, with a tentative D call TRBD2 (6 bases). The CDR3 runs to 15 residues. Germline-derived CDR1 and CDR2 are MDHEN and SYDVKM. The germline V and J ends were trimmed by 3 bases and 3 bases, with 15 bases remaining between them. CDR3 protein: CASSFPGLQIYEQYF. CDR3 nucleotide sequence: TGTGCCAGCAGTTTTCCGGGACTTCAAATCTACGAGCAGTACTTC.

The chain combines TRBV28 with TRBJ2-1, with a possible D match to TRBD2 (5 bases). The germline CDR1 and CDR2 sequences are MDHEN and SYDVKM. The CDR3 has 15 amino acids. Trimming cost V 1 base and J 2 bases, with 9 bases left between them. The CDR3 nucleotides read TGTGCCAGCAGTTTATCCGCCGGGACCTACAATGAGCAGTTCTTC. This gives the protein CASSLSAGTYNEQFF.

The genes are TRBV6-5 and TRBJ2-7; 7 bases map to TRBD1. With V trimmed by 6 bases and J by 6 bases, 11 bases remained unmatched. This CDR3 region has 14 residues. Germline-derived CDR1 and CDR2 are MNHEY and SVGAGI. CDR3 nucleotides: TGTGCCAGCAGACCTATGACAGGGCTCGCCGAGCAGTACTTC. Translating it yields CASRPMTGLAEQYF.

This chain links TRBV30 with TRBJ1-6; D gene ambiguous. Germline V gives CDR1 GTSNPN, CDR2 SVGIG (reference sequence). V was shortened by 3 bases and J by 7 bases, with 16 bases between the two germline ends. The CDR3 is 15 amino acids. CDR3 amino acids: CAWRGGPDRNSPLHF. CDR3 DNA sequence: TGTGCCTGGAGGGGAGGTCCAGACCGAAATTCACCCCTCCACTTT. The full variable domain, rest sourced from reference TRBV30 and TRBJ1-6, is SQTIHQWPATLVQPVGSPLSLECTVEGTSNPNLYWYRQAAGRGLQLLFYSVGIGQISSEVPQNLSASRPQDRQFILSSKKLLLSDSGFYLCAWRGGPDRNSPLHFGNGTRLTVT.

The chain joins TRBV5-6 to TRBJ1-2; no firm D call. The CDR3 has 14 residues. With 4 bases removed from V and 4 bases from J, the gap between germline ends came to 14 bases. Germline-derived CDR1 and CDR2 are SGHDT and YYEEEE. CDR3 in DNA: TGTGCCAGCAGCATAGACAACCGACGCTATGGCTACACCTTC. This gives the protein CASSIDNRRYGYTF.

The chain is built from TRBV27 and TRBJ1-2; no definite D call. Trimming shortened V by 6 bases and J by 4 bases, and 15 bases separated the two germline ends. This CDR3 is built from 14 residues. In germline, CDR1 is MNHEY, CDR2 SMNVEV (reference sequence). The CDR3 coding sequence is TGTGCCAGCAGCCCTTTTGCGGGCGGCTATGGCTACACCTTC. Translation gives CASSPFAGGYGYTF.

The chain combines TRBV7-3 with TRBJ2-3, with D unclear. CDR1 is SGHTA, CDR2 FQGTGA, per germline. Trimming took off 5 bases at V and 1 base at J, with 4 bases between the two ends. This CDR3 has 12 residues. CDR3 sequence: CASSPGTDTQYF. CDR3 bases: TGTGCCAGCAGCCCGGGCACAGATACGCAGTATTTT.

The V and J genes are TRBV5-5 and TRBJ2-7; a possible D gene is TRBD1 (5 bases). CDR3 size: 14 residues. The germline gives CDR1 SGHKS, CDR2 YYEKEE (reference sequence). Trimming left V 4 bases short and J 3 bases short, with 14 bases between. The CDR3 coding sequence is TGTGCCAGCAGCATACTCTGGGGCTACTACGAGCAGTACTTC. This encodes CASSILWGYYEQYF.

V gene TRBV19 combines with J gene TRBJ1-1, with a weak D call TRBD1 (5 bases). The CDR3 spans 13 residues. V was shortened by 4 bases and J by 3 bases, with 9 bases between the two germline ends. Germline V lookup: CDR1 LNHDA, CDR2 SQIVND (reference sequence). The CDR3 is CASSTGRYTEAFF. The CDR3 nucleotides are TGTGCCAGTAGTACAGGGCGATACACTGAAGCTTTCTTT.

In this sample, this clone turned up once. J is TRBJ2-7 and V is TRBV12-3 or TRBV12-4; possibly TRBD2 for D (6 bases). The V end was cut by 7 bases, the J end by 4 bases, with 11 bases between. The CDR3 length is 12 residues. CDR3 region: CASIGGTYEQYF. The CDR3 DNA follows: TGTGCCAGCATCGGCGGGACTTACGAGCAGTACTTC.

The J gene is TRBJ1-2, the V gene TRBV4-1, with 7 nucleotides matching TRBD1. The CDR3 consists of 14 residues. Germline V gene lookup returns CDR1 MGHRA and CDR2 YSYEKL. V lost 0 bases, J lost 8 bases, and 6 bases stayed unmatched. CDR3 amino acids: CASSQEDRKEGYTF. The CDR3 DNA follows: TGCGCCAGCAGCCAAGAGGACAGGAAGGAGGGCTACACCTTC.

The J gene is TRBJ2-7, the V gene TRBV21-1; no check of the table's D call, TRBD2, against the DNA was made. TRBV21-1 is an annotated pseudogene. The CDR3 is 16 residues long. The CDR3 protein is CASSRTGTSGRYEQYF. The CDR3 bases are TGTGCCAGCAGCCGAACCGGGACTAGCGGGAGGTACGAGCAGTACTTC.

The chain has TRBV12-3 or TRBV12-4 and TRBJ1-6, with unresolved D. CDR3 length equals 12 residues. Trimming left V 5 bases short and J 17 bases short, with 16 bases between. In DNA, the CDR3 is TGTGCCAGCAGTGTAGGTAGTCGAGGGATCCACTTT. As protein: CASSVGSRGIHF.

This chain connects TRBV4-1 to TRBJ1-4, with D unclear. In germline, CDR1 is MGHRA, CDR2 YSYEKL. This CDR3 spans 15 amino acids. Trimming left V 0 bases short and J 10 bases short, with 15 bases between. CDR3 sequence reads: CASSQDVGVRGKLFF. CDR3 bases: TGCGCCAGCAGCCAAGATGTCGGGGTTCGCGGAAAACTGTTTTTT.

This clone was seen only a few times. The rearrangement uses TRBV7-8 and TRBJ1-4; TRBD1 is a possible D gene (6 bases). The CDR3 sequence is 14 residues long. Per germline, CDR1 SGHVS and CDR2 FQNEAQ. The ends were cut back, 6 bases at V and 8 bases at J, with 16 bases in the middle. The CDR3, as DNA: TGTGCCAGCAGTTCTACAGGGATTGGCGAAAAACTGTTTTTT. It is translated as CASSSTGIGEKLFF.

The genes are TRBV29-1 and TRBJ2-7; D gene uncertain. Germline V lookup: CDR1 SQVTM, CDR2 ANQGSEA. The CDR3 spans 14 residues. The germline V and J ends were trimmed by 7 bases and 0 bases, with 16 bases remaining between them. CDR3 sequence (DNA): TGCAGCGCTTCCTCCGGTCGAAGCTCCTACGAGCAGTACTTC. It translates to CSASSGRSSYEQYF.

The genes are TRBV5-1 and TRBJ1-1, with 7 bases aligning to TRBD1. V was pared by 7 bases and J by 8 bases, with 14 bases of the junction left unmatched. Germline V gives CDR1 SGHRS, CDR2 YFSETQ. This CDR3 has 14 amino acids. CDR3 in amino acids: CASSSTGARGEAFF. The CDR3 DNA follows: TGCGCCAGCTCCTCAACAGGGGCCCGGGGGGAAGCTTTCTTT.

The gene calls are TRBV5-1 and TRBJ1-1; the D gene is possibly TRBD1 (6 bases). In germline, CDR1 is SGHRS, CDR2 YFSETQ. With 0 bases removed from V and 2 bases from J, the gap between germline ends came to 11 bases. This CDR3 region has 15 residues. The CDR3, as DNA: TGCGCCAGCAGCTTGGCCCCGGGACATAACACTGAAGCTTTCTTT. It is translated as CASSLAPGHNTEAFF.

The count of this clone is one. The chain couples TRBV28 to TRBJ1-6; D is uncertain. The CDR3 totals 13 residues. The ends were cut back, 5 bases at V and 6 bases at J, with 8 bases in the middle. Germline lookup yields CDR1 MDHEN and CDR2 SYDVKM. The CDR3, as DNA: TGTGCCAGCAGTCCAACTGGTAATTCACCCCTCCACTTT. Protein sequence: CASSPTGNSPLHF. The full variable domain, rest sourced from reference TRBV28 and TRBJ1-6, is DVKVTQSSRYLVKRTGEKVFLECVQDMDHENMFWYRQDPGLGLRLIYFSYDVKMKEKGDIPEGYSVSREKKERFSLILESASTNQTSMYLCASSPTGNSPLHFGNGTRLTVT.